The rows below give T cell receptor beta chains drawn from one sample of a study of regulatory T cells in long-lasting Graves disease. One entry per CDR3 protein, called by TCRdb with MiXCR from the multiplex PCR reads. This sample yields roughly 400,000 distinct CDR3 sequences, of which roughly 23% are seen a single time; roughly an eighth belongs to the top ten. The sample consisted of peripheral blood mononuclear cells (PBMCs), taken when the disease was refractory, from a patient treated with antithyroid drugs. Receptor source: a female donor with Graves disease. Both conserved end residues are part of each CDR3. The D gene is left open where the match is weak. Not all rows give a size; the values are once, few, many and, for expanded clones, a class.

D	size	V	J	DNA	CDR3
NA	NA	TRBV28	TRBJ1-6	TGTGCCAGCAGTTGGGGTGACTCACCCCTCCACTTT	CASSWGDSPLHF
NA	few	TRBV6-1	TRBJ1-5	TGTGCCAGCAGTGGGGTAACTGGTGCTGGCAATCAGCCCCAGCATTTT	CASSGVTGAGNQPQHF
NA	few	TRBV6-2/TRBV6-3	TRBJ2-2	TGTGCCAGCAGTTACGATTTAACGGGGACCGGGGAGCTGTTTTTT	CASSYDLTGTGELFF
NA	few	TRBV7-8	TRBJ1-3	TGTGCCAGCAGCTTGCGCTCGGGGGACTCTCTGGAGCCATACGGGAACACCATATATTTT	CASSLRSGDSLEPYGNTIYF
NA	many	TRBV7-9	TRBJ2-7	TGTGCCAGCGGAGGGGGCGCATACGAGCAGTACTTC	CASGGGAYEQYF
TRBD2	NA	TRBV4-1	TRBJ2-4	TGCGCCAGCAGCCCGGGACTAGCGGGAGGGGTAGCCAAAAACATTCAGTACTTC	CASSPGLAGGVAKNIQYF
NA	NA	TRBV5-6	TRBJ2-7	TGTGCCAGCAGCTTGGTTGGGGTTGGCTACGAGCAGTACTTC	CASSLVGVGYEQYF
NA	NA	TRBV27	TRBJ1-5	TGTGCCAGCCCCGGTTGGGCTTATAGCAATCAGCCCCAGCATTTT	CASPGWAYSNQPQHF
NA	NA	TRBV30	TRBJ1-1	TGTGCCTGGAGTGGCTGTACGGTGGGATCCCCGGGGACTGAAGCTTTCTTT	CAWSGCTVGSPGTEAFF
TRBD2	NA	TRBV20-1	TRBJ2-7	TGCAGTGCTAGAGATGAACTAGCGGGATACGAGCAGTACTTC	CSARDELAGYEQYF
NA	NA	TRBV7-2	TRBJ2-7	TGTGCCAGCAGCTCAAAGTGGGGGGGGCCCGAGCAGTACTTC	CASSSKWGGPEQYF
TRBD1	few	TRBV6-5	TRBJ2-7	TGTGCCAGCAGTTACTATCCGGGACAGGGGTACGAGCAGTACTTC	CASSYYPGQGYEQYF
NA	NA	TRBV20-1	TRBJ1-3	TGCAGTGCCCCCTCGGAGGGGAACACCATATATTTT	CSAPSEGNTIYF
NA	many	TRBV28	TRBJ2-5	TGTGCCAGCAGTTTATCCCCGGTACTCCAAGAGACCCAGTACTTC	CASSLSPVLQETQYF
TRBD1	NA	TRBV20-1	TRBJ2-5	TGCAGTGCTAACCGGGACAGGGATTTTGAGACCCAGTACTTC	CSANRDRDFETQYF
NA	few	TRBV29-1	TRBJ1-1	TGCAGCGTCTACCCAGGGGAAACTGAAGCTTTCTTT	CSVYPGETEAFF
NA	many	TRBV27	TRBJ1-1	TGTGCCAGCAGTCTAACAGGTCGAGGGACTGAAGCTTTCTTT	CASSLTGRGTEAFF
NA	many	TRBV9	TRBJ1-2	TGTGCCAGCAGCGTAGGAGGGTCGGACTATGGCTACACCTTC	CASSVGGSDYGYTF
TRBD1	many	TRBV29-1	TRBJ1-2	TGCAGCGTGCGGACAGGGGGCGTTAGTGGCTACACCTTC	CSVRTGGVSGYTF
NA	many	TRBV2	TRBJ1-6	TGTGCCAGCAACAACAGGGCCGGCTATAATTCACCCCTCCACTTT	CASNNRAGYNSPLHF
TRBD1	many	TRBV28	TRBJ1-6	TGTGCCAGCAGTTTATGGTCTACAGGGGCCAATTCACCCCTCCACTTT	CASSLWSTGANSPLHF
NA	NA	TRBV30	TRBJ2-6	TGTGCCTGGAGTGTTGGGCAAACTAGCTCGTCTGGGGCCAACGTCCTGACTTTC	CAWSVGQTSSSGANVLTF
NA	many	TRBV6-1	TRBJ2-5	TGTGCCACCGGACTCCCGATGGAGACCCAGTACTTC	CATGLPMETQYF